One sample yielded the 26 T cell receptor beta chains listed below, sequenced in a study of T cells in women clearing cervical HPV infection. Profiled with immunoSEQ multiplex PCR; TCRdb holds only in-frame clones, not every one. Its listing shows some 20,000 clones. The specimen was blood buffy coat. The receptors here all came from a woman aged 18 to 69 with a cervical HPV16 infection that either progressed to CIN3+ or cleared (not recorded which).

Remarks on this clone: The DNA ends 3 residues before the CDR3 does, and the rest of the CDR3 is filled in from the germline J gene. The V call is TRBV5-1, the J call TRBJ2-1; 11 bases fit TRBD2. V lost 4 bases, J lost 3 bases, and 3 bases stayed unmatched. The CDR3 spans 15 residues. Germline CDR1 reads SGHRS; CDR2 reads YFSETQ. The sequenced CDR3 bases are TGCGCCAGCAGCAAGACTAGCGGGGTCTACAATGAG. This codes for CASSKTSGVYNE. The full-length CDR3 reads as CASSKTSGVYNEQFF. The full variable domain, completed using reference TRBV5-1 and TRBJ2-1, is KAGVTQTPRYLIKTRGQQVTLSCSPISGHRSVSWYQQTPGQGLQFLFEYFSETQRNKGNFPGRFSGRQFSNSRSEMNVSTLELGDSALYLCASSKTSGVYNEQFFGPGTRLTVL.

Points on this clone: Read coverage stops 3 residues before the CDR3 terminus; the germline J gene supplies the remainder. J is TRBJ2-5 and V is TRBV5-8, with D hard to call. The V end was cut by 6 bases, the J end by 0 bases, with 12 bases between. CDR1 and CDR2 (germline): SGHTS, YDEGEE. The CDR3 is 14 amino acids. The sequenced part of the CDR3 DNA is TGTGCCAGCAACCCGACACCGAACCAAGAGACC. It codes for CASNPTPNQET. The complete CDR3 protein is CASNPTPNQETQYF. The full variable domain, with the rest looked up from reference TRBV5-8 and TRBJ2-5, is EAGVTQSPTHLIKTRGQQATLRCSPISGHTSVYWYQQALGLGLQFLLWYDEGEERNRGNFPPRFSGRQFPNYSSELNVNALELEDSALYLCASNPTPNQETQYFGPGTRLLVL.

Of note for this clone: Germline is not matched at one junction end, which may reflect a read error. Sequencing ends 3 residues short of the CDR3 end; the germline J gene provides the rest. The V gene is TRBV12-3 or TRBV12-4, the J gene TRBJ1-1; tentative D call: TRBD1 (5 bases). The CDR3 totals 11 residues. CDR3 bases read: TGTGCCAGCCGTTTGGGGGGGGAG. It translates to CASRLGGE. The whole CDR3 protein reads CASRLGGEAFF.

Comments on this clone: The read gets to within 3 residues of the CDR3 end, and the germline J gene fills in the rest. The V gene is TRBV10-3, the J gene TRBJ2-3, with unresolved D. V was clipped by 4 bases and J by 1 base, with 6 bases between them. This CDR3 has 13 amino acids. Germline V gene sequence: CDR1 ENHRY, CDR2 SYGVKD. The CDR3: CAISGEGTDTQYF. CDR3 bases read: TGTGCCATCAGTGGTGAGGGCACAGATACG.

Comments on this clone: The read gets to within 3 residues of the CDR3 end, and the germline J gene fills in the rest. The chain combines TRBV7-9 with TRBJ2-3; TRBD1 matches 9 bases. Germline V gives CDR1 SEHNR, CDR2 FQNEAQ (reference sequence). V dropped 5 bases and J dropped 4; count of bases not matched to a gene: 7. This CDR3 spans 15 amino acids. The CDR3 is CASSKDRGKADTQYF. The sequenced part of the CDR3 DNA is TGTGCCAGCAGCAAAGACAGGGGGAAGGCAGATACG. Full variable domain (remainder filled in from reference TRBV7-9 and TRBJ2-3): DTGVSQNPRHKITKRGQNVTFRCDPISEHNRLYWYRQTLGQGPEFLTYFQNEAQLEKSRLLSDRFSAERPKGSFSTLEIQRTEQGDSAMYLCASSKDRGKADTQYFGPGTRLTVL.

As concerns this clone: The read ends 3 residues early relative to the CDR3; the germline J gene fills the gap. The chain couples TRBV20-1 to TRBJ2-5, with 9 positions matching TRBD2. The V and J ends lost 2 bases and 5 bases, in that order; junction bases with no gene match: 15. Germline CDR1 and CDR2: DFQATT and SNEGSKA (reference sequence). The CDR3 length is 17 residues. CDR3 loop: CSARSERKTSGDETQYF. CDR3 DNA (partial): TGCAGTGCTAGATCCGAGAGAAAGACTAGCGGAGATGAGACC.

The CDR3 DNA, read in part, is TGCGCCAGCAGCTCCCTTAGCGGCCCCCAGGATACG. As protein: CASSSLSGPQDT. The CDR3 in full is CASSSLSGPQDTQYF. The chain is built from TRBV5-1 and TRBJ2-3, with D perhaps TRBD2 (6 bases). The CDR3 goes on 3 residues after the read ends, and that part is filled in from the germline J gene. The CDR3 loop spans 15 amino acids. V was pared by 3 bases and J by 6 bases, with 17 bases between. Germline V CDR1 and CDR2: SGHRS, YFSETQ.

On this clone itself: Read sequence stops 3 residues before the CDR3 end, and the germline J gene provides the missing end. The rearrangement joins TRBV20-1 to TRBJ2-6, with 11 bases fitting TRBD1. CDR1 and CDR2 from the germline V gene are DFQATT and SNEGSKA (reference sequence). Trimming cost V 4 bases and J 2 bases; bases outside gene matches: 4. The CDR3 sequence is 16 residues long. CDR3 DNA (partial): TGCAGTGCTAAACGGACAGGGGGCGCTGGGGCCAACGTC. Protein: CSAKRTGGAGANV. The entire CDR3 reads CSAKRTGGAGANVLTF.

Turning to this clone: Read coverage stops 3 residues before the CDR3 terminus; the germline J gene supplies the remainder. V and J are TRBV24-1 and TRBJ2-1; 7 bases map to TRBD2. After removal of 9 bases from V and 5 bases from J, the junction contained 6 bases not matched to a gene. The CDR3 consists of 13 residues. The germline V gene encodes CDR1 KGHDR and CDR2 SFDVKD. The sequenced CDR3 bases are TGTGCCACCCGCCTGAGCGGGAACAATGAG. This gives the protein CATRLSGNNE. The full CDR3 reads CATRLSGNNEQFF.

The CDR3 loop is CASTPPIKRGGPYNEQFF. CDR3 DNA, as far as it was read: TGTGCCAGTACCCCTCCTATCAAGCGGGGGGGCCCCTACAATGAG. The chain couples TRBV19 to TRBJ2-1; 10 bases agree with TRBD2. Coverage ceases 3 residues before the CDR3 finishes, and the germline J gene fills in the end. V dropped 7 bases and J dropped 2; count of bases not matched to a gene: 14. The CDR3 runs to 18 residues. Per the germline V gene, CDR1 is LNHDA and CDR2 is SQIVND (reference sequence).

On this clone itself: The read falls 3 residues short of the CDR3 end, and the missing part is taken from the germline J gene. The chain recombines TRBV12-3 or TRBV12-4 with TRBJ2-1; 9 bases are shared with TRBD2. With V trimmed by 8 bases and J by 1 base, 0 bases remained unmatched. This CDR3 has 13 residues. The CDR3 protein is CASAGGSYNEQFF. The covered CDR3 bases are TGTGCCAGCGCGGGAGGGTCCTACAATGAG.

Details on this clone: The sequenced fragment ends 3 residues before the CDR3 boundary, so the rest is inferred from the germline J gene. The chain is built from TRBV5-6 and TRBJ1-2, with 7 nucleotides matching TRBD1. There are 15 residues in the CDR3. In germline, CDR1 is SGHDT, CDR2 YYEEEE. CDR3 amino acids: CASSLVGGAGDGYTF. The CDR3 DNA, read in part, is TGTGCCAGCAGCTTGGTAGGGGGCGCAGGCGACGGC. The variable domain in full, with the rest retrieved from reference TRBV5-6 and TRBJ1-2, is DAGVTQSPTHLIKTRGQQVTLRCSPKSGHDTVSWYQQALGQGPQFIFQYYEEEERQRGNFPDRFSGHQFPNYSSELNVNALLLGDSALYLCASSLVGGAGDGYTFGSGTRLTVV.

Comment on this clone: The read terminates 3 residues ahead of where the CDR3 ends, so the germline J gene completes it. This sequence joins TRBV24-1 and TRBJ2-3, with a possible D match to TRBD1 (6 bases). The CDR3 is 18 amino acids. Germline assignment: CDR1 KGHDR and CDR2 SFDVKD. Trimming left V 3 bases short and J 5 bases short, with 23 bases between. The part of the CDR3 DNA that was read is TGTGCCACCAGTGATCCCCCCTCGAGAGGATGGGGGCAAGATACG. Encoded protein: CATSDPPSRGWGQDT. In full, the CDR3 is CATSDPPSRGWGQDTQYF.

Remarks on this clone: The sequenced fragment ends 3 residues before the CDR3 boundary, so the rest is inferred from the germline J gene. This sequence joins TRBV7-2 and TRBJ2-3, with TRBD2 matching over 8 bases. CDR3 length: 15 amino acids. The trim removed 6 bases at V and 2 bases at J, leaving 7 bases unmatched. CDR1 is SGHTA and CDR2 is FQGNSA in the germline V gene. The CDR3 bases that were read are TGTGCCAGCAGACCCAGCGGGGGTCCCACAGATACG. Residues: CASRPSGGPTDT. In full, the CDR3 is CASRPSGGPTDTQYF.

Concerning this clone: The read terminates 3 residues before the CDR3 end, so the remaining end is supplied by the germline J gene. The rearrangement uses TRBV30 and TRBJ2-1; tentative D call: TRBD1 (6 bases). Germline V gene data show CDR1 as GTSNPN and CDR2 as SVGIG (reference sequence). The CDR3 runs to 13 residues. V was clipped by 5 bases and J by 4 bases, with 12 bases between them. The CDR3 DNA, read in part, is TGTGCCTGGGACTCGGACAGTTACAATGAG. Amino acid sequence: CAWDSDSYNE. The whole CDR3 sequence is CAWDSDSYNEQFF. Combining the CDR3 with reference TRBV30 and TRBJ2-1 gives the whole variable domain SQTIHQWPATLVQPVGSPLSLECTVEGTSNPNLYWYRQAAGRGLQLLFYSVGIGQISSEVPQNLSASRPQDRQFILSSKKLLLSDSGFYLCAWDSDSYNEQFFGPGTRLTVL.

With respect to this clone: The DNA ends 3 residues before the CDR3 does, and the rest of the CDR3 is filled in from the germline J gene. The chain has TRBV20-1 and TRBJ2-2, with 7 positions matching TRBD1. Trimming removed 3 bases from V and 6 bases from J; junction bases left unmatched: 4. This CDR3 has 13 residues. CDR1 and CDR2 from the germline V gene are DFQATT and SNEGSKA (reference sequence). The covered CDR3 bases are TGCAGTGCTAGGTTCACAGGGGCCGGGGAG. Translated: CSARFTGAGE. The complete CDR3 protein is CSARFTGAGELFF.

Concerning this clone itself: The read finishes 3 residues shy of the CDR3 end, and the germline J gene is used to complete it. V and J are TRBV19 and TRBJ1-4, with D possibly matching TRBD1 (5 bases). V was trimmed by 3 bases and J by 3 bases, leaving 14 bases between them. CDR3 length equals 16 residues. In germline, CDR1 is LNHDA, CDR2 SQIVND (reference sequence). CDR3 in amino acids: CASSIKGGASNEKLFF. The sequenced part of the CDR3 DNA is TGTGCCAGTAGTATTAAGGGAGGGGCTTCTAATGAAAAA.

Measured by frequency, this clone is medium-sized. The observed sequence ends 3 residues before the CDR3 terminus, with the missing tail filled in from the germline J gene. The chain recombines TRBV6-2 or TRBV6-3 with TRBJ2-3; D perhaps matches TRBD2 (6 bases). V was clipped by 8 bases and J by 0 bases, with 15 bases between them. CDR3 length equals 15 residues. The germline gives CDR1 MNHEY, CDR2 SVGEGT. CDR3 protein: CASRLDLSSTDTQYF. CDR3 DNA (partial): TGTGCCAGCCGACTAGACCTTTCTAGCACAGATACG.

Notes on this clone: The read falls 3 residues short of the CDR3 end, and the missing part is taken from the germline J gene. The chain joins TRBV2 to TRBJ2-7; TRBD2 agrees at 7 bases. V lost 6 bases, J lost 2 bases, and 7 bases stayed unmatched. Germline V gene lookup returns CDR1 SNHLY and CDR2 FYNNEI. CDR3 length equals 14 residues. The CDR3 reads CASRLRGGAYEQYF. The DNA read from the CDR3 is TGTGCCAGCAGACTCCGCGGGGGAGCCTACGAG.

CDR3 bases read: TGTGCCAGCAGCCCCGCGACAGCGTCGTTTGATACG. This gives the protein CASSPATASFDT. The entire CDR3 is CASSPATASFDTQYF. The chain employs TRBV7-2 and TRBJ2-3, with D perhaps TRBD1 (5 bases). Read coverage stops 3 residues before the CDR3 terminus; the germline J gene supplies the remainder. Trimming removed 5 bases from V and 6 bases from J, with 18 bases in between. Germline V CDR1 and CDR2: SGHTA, FQGNSA. This CDR3 is 15 amino acids long.

Concerning this clone: From the germline J gene comes the end of the CDR3, since the read stops 3 residues before it. The rearrangement links TRBV20-1 to TRBJ2-2, with D possibly matching TRBD2 (5 bases). Germline CDR1 reads DFQATT; CDR2 reads SNEGSKA (reference sequence). There are 14 residues in the CDR3. V was trimmed by 6 bases and J by 7 bases, leaving 18 bases between them. CDR3 sequence reads: CSARRLQSGGELFF. Incomplete CDR3 DNA: TGCAGTGCGAGACGACTACAAAGCGGCGGGGAG.

Points on this clone: The read finishes 3 residues shy of the CDR3 end, and the germline J gene is used to complete it. The J gene is TRBJ1-4, the V gene TRBV5-1; D perhaps matches TRBD1 (5 bases). This CDR3 comprises 16 residues. Germline V gene data show CDR1 as SGHRS and CDR2 as YFSETQ. Incomplete CDR3 DNA: TGCGCCAGCAGCCACCGGGACTCTAGACCTAATTCACCA. Translated: CASSHRDSRPNSP. The full CDR3 protein reads CASSHRDSRPNSPLFF. The variable domain in full, completed from reference TRBV5-1 and TRBJ1-4, reads KAGVTQTPRYLIKTRGQQVTLSCSPISGHRSVSWYQQTPGQGLQFLFEYFSETQRNKGNFPGRFSGRQFSNSRSEMNVSTLELGDSALYLCASSHRDSRPNSPLFFGSGTQLSVL.

In the case of this clone: The sequenced fragment ends 3 residues before the CDR3 boundary, so the rest is inferred from the germline J gene. The rearrangement links TRBV10-3 to TRBJ2-3; 9 bases are a match to TRBD1. The CDR3 runs to 13 residues. Germline V gene lookup returns CDR1 ENHRY and CDR2 SYGVKD. The CDR3 DNA, read in part, is TGTGCCTCAGGCCCGGACAGGGGTCAGCCG. It codes for CASGPDRGQP. In full, the CDR3 reads CASGPDRGQPQYF.

As concerns this clone: The read finishes 3 residues shy of the CDR3 end, and the germline J gene is used to complete it. The chain recombines TRBV4-1 with TRBJ1-4; D might be TRBD1 (6 bases). Looked up from germline, CDR1 is MGHRA and CDR2 is YSYEKL. Trimming took 0 bases from V and 5 from J, leaving 13 bases between them. The CDR3 runs to 16 residues. Incomplete CDR3 DNA: TGCGCCAGCAGCCAAGAATGGACAGTAAAAAATGAAAAA. Translated: CASSQEWTVKNEK. The whole CDR3 region reads CASSQEWTVKNEKLFF.

Remarks on this clone: The read falls 3 residues short of the CDR3 end, and the missing part is taken from the germline J gene. The genes are TRBV11-2 and TRBJ2-3, with D uncertain. V was shortened by 5 bases and J by 0 bases, with 9 bases between the two germline ends. The CDR3 is 14 amino acids. Germline-derived CDR1 and CDR2 are SGHAT and FQNNGV. CDR3 DNA, as far as it was read: TGTGCCAGCAGCCCATTTACTAGCACAGATACG. Protein product: CASSPFTSTDT. The full CDR3 protein reads CASSPFTSTDTQYF.

Comments on this clone: The junction differs from germline at one of its ends, possibly a read error. The read ends 3 residues before the CDR3 terminus; that terminus is restored from the germline J gene. The rearrangement uses TRBV4-2 and TRBJ2-3; 11 bases are a match to TRBD2. CDR3 size: 16 residues. Germline V gene lookup returns CDR1 LGHNA and CDR2 YNFKEQ. The CDR3 bases that were read are TGCGCCAGCAGCCCCCGACTAGCGGGGCTCACAGATACG. Protein product: CASSPRLAGLTDT. From start to end, the CDR3 is CASSPRLAGLTDTQYF.